This entry is about one T cell receptor (beta chain). Its antigen remains unidentified. This entry belongs to a study of cytomegalovirus exposure and HLA in healthy donors. Study outcomes and limitations: The classifier reportedly diagnosed cytomegalovirus status with high specificity and sensitivity. Using a false discovery rate of 0.05, a later analysis showed that 16,000 or so TCR beta sequences were associated with HLA alleles.

There are 13 residues in the CDR3. With V trimmed by 6 bases and J by 7 bases, 6 bases remained unmatched. Per the germline V gene, CDR1 is MNHNS and CDR2 is SASEGT. PCR employed 60 Vbeta and 13 Jbeta primers. The table came from immunoSEQ multiplex PCR; TCRdb's copy has only in-frame clones and leaves some out. The data hold fewer than 200,000 clones, with roughly 89% observed a single time. The source of this sequence is a woman under 40 in good health and CMV-seronegative. V and J are TRBV6-1 and TRBJ2-7; 10 nucleotides match TRBD1. The source material was PBMCs. The CDR3 region is CASSTGTGVEQYF. CDR3 bases: TGTGCCAGCAGCACCGGGACAGGGGTAGAGCAGTACTTC.